Listed here are 18 T cell receptor beta chains from one sample, sequenced in a study of blood T cells in healthy people across ages. For the second PCR, which ran for roughly 6 to 11 cycles, a sample-barcoded 5' primer and a J-beta primer mix were used. TCRdb used MiXCR to reprocess the 5' RACE reads, holding one entry per CDR3 protein. The sample lists 950,000 to 1,200,000 distinct CDR3 sequences; 35% to 40% were seen once. The sample was blood. The source is a man younger than 30 in good health.

This clonotype has only one observation. This chain joins TRBV29-1 and TRBJ2-6; D is unclear. V was pared by 4 bases and J by 2 bases, with 6 bases between. The CDR3 has 13 residues. Germline V lookup: CDR1 SQVTM, CDR2 ANQGSEA. The CDR3 sequence: CSVGETGANVLTF. CDR3 DNA: TGCAGCGTTGGGGAAACTGGGGCCAACGTCCTGACTTTC. The whole variable domain, remainder taken from reference TRBV29-1 and TRBJ2-6, is SAVISQKPSRDICQRGTSLTIQCQVDSQVTMMFWYRQQPGQSLTLIATANQGSEATYESGFVIDKFPISRPNLTFSTLTVSNMSPEDSSIYLCSVGETGANVLTFGAGSRLTVL.

This chain links TRBV20-1 with TRBJ1-2; 9 nucleotides match TRBD1. Germline V CDR1 and CDR2: DFQATT, SNEGSKA (reference sequence). Trimming cost V 6 bases and J 4 bases; bases outside gene matches: 18. This CDR3 contains 17 residues. The DNA for the CDR3 is TGCAGTGCCTCTAACCCGGGACAGGGAAGCTCCACCTATGGCTACACCTTC. Its protein product is CSASNPGQGSSTYGYTF.

V gene TRBV9 combines with J gene TRBJ2-5; D unresolved. Looked up from germline, CDR1 is SGDLS and CDR2 is YYNGEE. The CDR3 spans 14 residues. V was pared by 0 bases and J by 4 bases, with 10 bases between. The CDR3 loop reads CASSVGGTRETQYF. In nucleotides, the CDR3 is TGTGCCAGCAGCGTAGGTGGAACCAGAGAGACCCAGTACTTC. The whole variable domain, remainder taken from reference TRBV9 and TRBJ2-5, is DSGVTQTPKHLITATGQRVTLRCSPRSGDLSVYWYQQSLDQGLQFLIQYYNGEERAKGNILERFSAQQFPDLHSELNLSSLELGDSALYFCASSVGGTRETQYFGPGTRLLVL.

This clonotype was counted a few times. This chain uses TRBV4-2 with TRBJ2-3; D may be TRBD1 or TRBD2 (5 bases each). V dropped 2 bases and J dropped 4 bases, with 10 bases sitting between them. The CDR3 length is 14 residues. Germline loops: CDR1 LGHNA, CDR2 YNFKEQ. CDR3 DNA sequence: TGTGCCAGCAGCCAAAAGAGGGGAGCAGATACGCAGTATTTT. Encoded protein: CASSQKRGADTQYF.

The chain combines TRBV29-1 with TRBJ1-1; weak D call: TRBD1 (5 bases). Germline CDR1 and CDR2: SQVTM and ANQGSEA. The CDR3 is made up of 13 amino acids. Deletions cut 7 bases from V and 9 bases from J, with 21 bases between. The DNA for the CDR3 is TGCAGCGCTGCGGGACCGGGCATCGGTCAAGCTTTCTTT. This gives the protein CSAAGPGIGQAFF.

The rearrangement joins TRBV7-9 to TRBJ1-1; D is unresolved. The germline gives CDR1 SEHNR, CDR2 FQNEAQ (reference sequence). The CDR3 totals 14 residues. Trimming cost V 3 bases and J 2 bases, with 10 bases left between them. The CDR3 reads CASSFAASNTEAFF. The CDR3 DNA sequence: TGTGCCAGCAGCTTCGCCGCGTCTAACACTGAAGCTTTCTTT. Using reference TRBV7-9 and TRBJ1-1 for the parts outside the CDR3, the full variable domain is DTGVSQNPRHKITKRGQNVTFRCDPISEHNRLYWYRQTLGQGPEFLTYFQNEAQLEKSRLLSDRFSAERPKGSFSTLEIQRTEQGDSAMYLCASSFAASNTEAFFGQGTRLTVV.

The CDR3: CSAPRGGQDNQPQHF. In DNA form, the CDR3 reads TGCAGTGCCCCCAGAGGAGGTCAGGACAATCAGCCCCAGCATTTT. This rearrangement joins TRBV20-1 to TRBJ1-5; D not resolved. V gave up 6 bases and J gave up 3 bases, with 18 bases separating them. This CDR3 has 15 residues. The germline V gene has CDR1 DFQATT and CDR2 SNEGSKA (reference sequence).

This chain links TRBV20-1 with TRBJ2-3, with 10 nucleotides matching TRBD2. V dropped 1 base and J dropped 4; count of bases not matched to a gene: 5. Germline CDR1 and CDR2: DFQATT and SNEGSKA (reference sequence). The CDR3 extends over 15 amino acids. CDR3 coding DNA: TGCAGTGCTAGAGTTAGCGGGGGGTGGGCAGATACGCAGTATTTT. As protein: CSARVSGGWADTQYF.

The chain joins TRBV11-1 to TRBJ1-2; D is uncertain. This CDR3 spans 13 amino acids. The V gene lost 5 bases and the J gene lost 8 bases, with 15 bases spanning the gap. Per germline, CDR1 SGHAT and CDR2 FQDESV (reference sequence). CDR3 sequence reads: CASSASPKMGYTF. The CDR3 DNA reads TGTGCCAGCAGCGCCTCCCCGAAAATGGGCTACACCTTC.

Worth noting for this clonotype: The CDR3 does not end in the conserved phenylalanine or tryptophan, so this is likely a read error. V and J are TRBV6-2 or TRBV6-3 and TRBJ2-6, with 7 bases lining up with TRBD1. The CDR3 is made up of 15 amino acids. V gave up 4 bases and J gave up 5 bases; unmatched junction bases: 5. Germline V lookup: CDR1 MNHEY, CDR2 SVGEGT. CDR3 sequence reads: CASSFRQGRANVLTL. In DNA form, the CDR3 reads TGTGCCAGCAGTTTCCGACAGGGTCGGGCCAACGTCCTGACTTTA.

As concerns this clonotype: The germline gene is not matched at one end of the junction; a read error may be the cause. The chain carries TRBV2 and TRBJ2-1; the D is unclear. The CDR3 is 13 amino acids. Germline V CDR1 and CDR2: SNHLY, FYNNEI. The CDR3 region has the DNA TGTGCCAGCCTTAGGGCGAGTTACAATGAGCAGCTCTTC. Translating gives CASLRASYNEQLF.

Comments on this clonotype: One end of the junction is discordant with germline, which a read error may explain. The chain employs TRBV4-3 and TRBJ2-3; D not resolved. Germline assignment: CDR1 LGHNA and CDR2 YSLEER. The CDR3 contains 15 residues. CDR3 nucleotides: TGCGCCAGCAGCCAAGACCCCCTTATCACAGATACGCGGTATTTT. Translation gives CASSQDPLITDTRYF.

This clonotype occurred a few times. The rearrangement uses TRBV11-3 and TRBJ2-1, with D unresolved. V lost 6 bases to trimming and J lost 8 bases, with 11 bases between them. The length of the CDR3 is 12 residues. CDR1 SGHNT and CDR2 YENEEA come from the germline V gene. CDR3 DNA sequence: TGTGCCAGCAGGCAACTCTTCTATGAGCAGTTCTTC. Its protein product is CASRQLFYEQFF. The whole variable domain, filled in from reference TRBV11-3 and TRBJ2-1, reads EAGVVQSPRYKIIEKKQPVAFWCNPISGHNTLYWYLQNLGQGPELLIRYENEEAVDDSQLPKDRFSAERLKGVDSTLKIQPAELGDSAVYLCASRQLFYEQFFGPGTRLTVL.

This clonotype has just a few counts. V is TRBV24-1 and J is TRBJ2-3; perhaps TRBD2 as D (6 bases). Germline CDR1 reads KGHDR; CDR2 reads SFDVKD. The CDR3 covers 15 residues. V shed 5 bases and J shed 1 base, with 12 bases lying between them. CDR3: CATSGSAGRTDTQYF. The CDR3 DNA sequence: TGTGCCACCAGTGGTTCGGCGGGGCGCACAGATACGCAGTATTTT.

This clonotype has just a few counts. The rearrangement uses TRBV6-6 and TRBJ1-2; D is unclear. The CDR3 extends over 13 amino acids. Germline CDR1 MNHNY, CDR2 SVGAGI (reference sequence). V was trimmed by 5 bases and J by 6 bases, leaving 13 bases between them. The CDR3 region has the DNA TGTGCCAGCAGTCCCGATCAGGCTAATGGCTACACCTTC. Translation gives CASSPDQANGYTF.

This chain connects TRBV6-1 to TRBJ2-7; TRBD2 matches 11 bases. This CDR3 is 17 amino acids long. Per the germline V gene, CDR1 is MNHNS and CDR2 is SASEGT. The trim removed 5 bases at V and 7 bases at J, leaving 16 bases unmatched. In DNA, the CDR3 is TGTGCCAGCAGTCCCCGGGCTAGCGGGGGGCTTTACAATGAGCAGTACTTC. Translating gives CASSPRASGGLYNEQYF.

This clonotype has a handful of counts. The gene calls are TRBV12-3 or TRBV12-4 and TRBJ1-5; D is uncertain. Trimming left V 6 bases short and J 0 bases short, with 15 bases between. This CDR3 has 16 amino acids. The CDR3: CASRPWGTYSNQPQHF. Written as DNA, the CDR3 is TGTGCCAGCAGACCCTGGGGAACCTATAGCAATCAGCCCCAGCATTTT.

This chain connects TRBV27 to TRBJ2-5, with D tentatively TRBD2 (6 bases). Trimming pared 7 bases from V and 2 bases from J, leaving 23 bases between. This CDR3 has 17 residues. Germline CDR1 MNHEY, CDR2 SMNVEV (reference sequence). The CDR3 spells CASKNVLWSGGQETQYF. The CDR3 coding sequence is TGTGCCAGCAAAAACGTCCTTTGGTCAGGAGGGCAAGAGACCCAGTACTTC.